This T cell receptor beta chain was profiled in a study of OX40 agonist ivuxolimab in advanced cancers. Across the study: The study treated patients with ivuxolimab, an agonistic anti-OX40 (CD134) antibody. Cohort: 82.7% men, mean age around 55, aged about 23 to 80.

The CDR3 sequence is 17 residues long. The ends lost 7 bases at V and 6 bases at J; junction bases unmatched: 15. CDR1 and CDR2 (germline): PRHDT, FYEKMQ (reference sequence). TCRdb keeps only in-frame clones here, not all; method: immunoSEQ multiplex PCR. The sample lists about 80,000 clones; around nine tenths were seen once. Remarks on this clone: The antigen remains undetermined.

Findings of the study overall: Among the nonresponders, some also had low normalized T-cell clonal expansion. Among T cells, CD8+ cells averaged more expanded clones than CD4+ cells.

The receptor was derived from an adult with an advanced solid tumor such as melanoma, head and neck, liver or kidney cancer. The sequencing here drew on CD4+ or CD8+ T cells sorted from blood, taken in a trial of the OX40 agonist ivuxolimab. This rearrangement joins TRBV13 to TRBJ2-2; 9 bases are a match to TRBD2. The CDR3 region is CASTKKGAGGPSGELFF. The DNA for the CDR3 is TGTGCCAGCACCAAAAAGGGCGCGGGAGGGCCCTCCGGGGAGCTGTTTTTT.